Presented here are 9 T cell receptor beta chains from one specimen sequenced in a study of molecular identifiers for immune sequencing clone quantification. TCRdb re-analysed the PCR reads in MiXCR, keeping a single row per CDR3 protein. The sample lists around 300,000 distinct CDR3 sequences; roughly 24% were seen once. Sequenced material: naive CD8+ T cells from blood, with Jurkat cell RNA spiked in. The subset denotes: FACS-sorted CD8+CD4-CCR7+CD45RA+ naive T cells. The source of these receptors is a human donor in good health. Some libraries in this study had Jurkat cell RNA spiked in.

The chain employs TRBV29-1 and TRBJ2-1; maybe TRBD1 (6 bases). Germline CDR1 is SQVTM and CDR2 is ANQGSEA. Trimming removed 7 bases at V and 8 bases at J, with 18 bases between. CDR3 length: 13 amino acids. CDR3 DNA sequence: TGCAGCGGCATCCTGACAGGAGATGATGAGCAGTTCTTC. Its protein product is CSGILTGDDEQFF.

This clonotype has a handful of counts. This chain joins TRBV7-9 and TRBJ2-5; D possibly matches TRBD1 or TRBD2 (5 bases each). The germline V gene has CDR1 SEHNR and CDR2 FQNEAQ (reference sequence). The V gene lost 8 bases and the J gene lost 3 bases, with 13 bases spanning the gap. The CDR3 length is 13 residues. The CDR3 DNA reads TGTGCCAGCGGAGGTATCAGGGAAGAGACCCAGTACTTC. This translates into CASGGIREETQYF.

This clonotype was seen repeatedly, ten times or more. The chain carries TRBV7-9 and TRBJ2-7; D remains unclear. The CDR3 is 16 residues long. Germline lookup yields CDR1 SEHNR and CDR2 FQNEAQ (reference sequence). V was shortened by 5 bases and J by 0 bases, with 17 bases between the two germline ends. CDR3 in amino acids: CASSQTMTGTSYEQYF. The CDR3 DNA sequence: TGTGCCAGCAGCCAAACCATGACTGGTACCTCCTACGAGCAGTACTTC. The full variable domain, rest sourced from reference TRBV7-9 and TRBJ2-7, is DTGVSQNPRHKITKRGQNVTFRCDPISEHNRLYWYRQTLGQGPEFLTYFQNEAQLEKSRLLSDRFSAERPKGSFSTLEIQRTEQGDSAMYLCASSQTMTGTSYEQYFGPGTRLTVT.

The sample holds many counts of this clonotype. J is TRBJ2-7 and V is TRBV4-3, with D unclear. CDR3 length equals 15 residues. V lost 0 bases and J lost 1, with 10 bases in between. Per germline, CDR1 LGHNA and CDR2 YSLEER. CDR3 loop: CASSQDVLPSYEQYF. The CDR3, as DNA: TGCGCCAGCAGCCAAGATGTACTGCCTTCCTACGAGCAGTACTTC.

This clonotype was found many times. The chain is built from TRBV30 and TRBJ2-2; D perhaps matches TRBD1 (6 bases). V lost 4 bases to trimming and J lost 0 bases, with 9 bases between them. Per the germline V gene, CDR1 is GTSNPN and CDR2 is SVGIG (reference sequence). The CDR3 has 14 residues. The CDR3, as DNA: TGTGCCTGGACAGGGGATACGAACACCGGGGAGCTGTTTTTT. Encoded protein: CAWTGDTNTGELFF.

This clonotype was seen a few times. This chain uses TRBV11-2 with TRBJ2-3; D may be TRBD1 or TRBD2 (7 bases each). V was pared by 5 bases and J by 5 bases, with 17 bases between. The CDR3 is made up of 15 amino acids. From germline, CDR1 is SGHAT and CDR2 FQNNGV. This CDR3 is CASSRQGGSRDTQYF. The CDR3 DNA sequence: TGTGCCAGCAGCAGACAGGGAGGGTCTCGAGATACGCAGTATTTT.

This clonotype was recorded many times. The chain carries TRBV7-9 and TRBJ1-1; D is ambiguous. Germline V lookup: CDR1 SEHNR, CDR2 FQNEAQ (reference sequence). V lost 3 bases, J lost 0 bases, and 8 bases lay in between. This CDR3 is 14 amino acids long. CDR3 protein: CASSLPYLNTEAFF. For the CDR3, the DNA is TGTGCCAGCAGCTTGCCATATTTGAACACTGAAGCTTTCTTT.

The V and J genes are TRBV13 and TRBJ2-5; D gene uncertain. CDR3 length: 15 amino acids. From germline, CDR1 is PRHDT and CDR2 FYEKMQ (reference sequence). V shed 2 bases and J shed 3 bases, with 13 bases lying between them. The CDR3 reads CASSLWSVGKETQYF. In nucleotides, the CDR3 is TGTGCCAGCAGCTTATGGTCGGTAGGGAAAGAGACCCAGTACTTC.

There are a few counts of this clonotype. The genes are TRBV28 and TRBJ1-4; 9 positions agree with TRBD1. The CDR3 spans 15 residues. Germline V gene lookup returns CDR1 MDHEN and CDR2 SYDVKM. V dropped 6 bases and J dropped 7; count of bases not matched to a gene: 9. The CDR3 coding sequence is TGTGCCAGCAGGACCCTCGACAGGGGGAGTGAAAAACTGTTTTTT. This encodes CASRTLDRGSEKLFF.